This T cell receptor beta chain was sequenced for a study of blood T cell repertoires in COVID-19. The CDR3 totals 12 residues. Per germline, CDR1 SGHNT and CDR2 YYREEE (reference sequence). The V and J ends lost 1 base and 13 bases, in that order; junction bases with no gene match: 5. Data came from immunoSEQ multiplex PCR; TCRdb stores just in-frame clones and leaves some out. The data contain 98,000 or so clones, 80% to 90% of them seen just once; the ten biggest clones take up about 15%. The V call is TRBV5-4, the J call TRBJ2-1, with TRBD2 matching 7 bases. The source of this sequence is a man aged 45-65 years with acute or convalescent COVID-19. Material: peripheral blood. The CDR3 loop reads CASSLTASGQFF. In DNA, the CDR3 is TGTGCCAGCAGCTTGACCGCTAGCGGACAGTTCTTC.